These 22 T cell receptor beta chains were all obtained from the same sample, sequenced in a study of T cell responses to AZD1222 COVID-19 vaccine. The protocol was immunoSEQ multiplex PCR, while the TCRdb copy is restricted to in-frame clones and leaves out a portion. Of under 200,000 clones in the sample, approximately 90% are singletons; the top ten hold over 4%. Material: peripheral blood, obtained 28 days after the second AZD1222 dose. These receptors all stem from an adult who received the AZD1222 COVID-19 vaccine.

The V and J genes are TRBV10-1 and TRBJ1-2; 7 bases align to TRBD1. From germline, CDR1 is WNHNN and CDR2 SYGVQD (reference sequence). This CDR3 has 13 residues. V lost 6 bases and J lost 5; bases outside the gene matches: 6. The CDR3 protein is CASSMDRLYGYTF. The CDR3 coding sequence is TGCGCCAGCAGCATGGACAGGCTGTATGGCTACACCTTC.

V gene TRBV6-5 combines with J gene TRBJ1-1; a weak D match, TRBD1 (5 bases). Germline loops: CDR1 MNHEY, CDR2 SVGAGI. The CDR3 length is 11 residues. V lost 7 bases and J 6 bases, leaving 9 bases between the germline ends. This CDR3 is CASTQGSEAFF. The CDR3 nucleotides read TGTGCCAGCACTCAGGGTTCTGAAGCTTTCTTT.

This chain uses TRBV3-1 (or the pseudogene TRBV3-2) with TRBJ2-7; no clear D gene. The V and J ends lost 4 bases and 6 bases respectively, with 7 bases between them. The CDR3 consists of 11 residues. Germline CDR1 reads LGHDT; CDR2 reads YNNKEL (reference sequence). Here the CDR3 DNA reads TGTGCCAGCAGCCGTAAAAGCGAGCAGTACTTC. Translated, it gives CASSRKSEQYF.

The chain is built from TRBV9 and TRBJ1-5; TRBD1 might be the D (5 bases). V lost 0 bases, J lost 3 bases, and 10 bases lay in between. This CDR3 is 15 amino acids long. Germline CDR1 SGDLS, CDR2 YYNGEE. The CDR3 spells CASSVEGLHNQPQHF. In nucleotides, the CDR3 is TGTGCCAGCAGCGTAGAGGGGTTACACAATCAGCCCCAGCATTTT.

The CDR3 DNA is TGTGCCTGGACCCCTCCGGGACAGGGGAGCTATGGCTACACCTTC. It encodes CAWTPPGQGSYGYTF. The rearrangement joins TRBV30 to TRBJ1-2; 10 bases align to TRBD1. This CDR3 has 15 amino acids. With 4 bases clipped from V and 4 bases from J, the junction kept 9 bases outside the gene matches. Germline values: CDR1 GTSNPN, CDR2 SVGIG (reference sequence).

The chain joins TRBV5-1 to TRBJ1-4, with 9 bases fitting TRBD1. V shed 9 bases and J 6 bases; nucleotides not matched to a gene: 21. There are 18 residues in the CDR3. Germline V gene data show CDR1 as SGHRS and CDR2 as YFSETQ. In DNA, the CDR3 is TGCGCCATCACCCCGGGGACAGGGAAGGCCTTCAGGTATGAAAAACTGTTTTTT. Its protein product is CAITPGTGKAFRYEKLFF.

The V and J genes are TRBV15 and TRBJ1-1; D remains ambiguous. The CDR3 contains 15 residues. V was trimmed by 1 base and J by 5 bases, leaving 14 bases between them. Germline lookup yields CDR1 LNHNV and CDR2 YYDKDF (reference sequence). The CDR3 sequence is CATSRGTGGATEAFF. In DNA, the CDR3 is TGTGCCACCAGCAGAGGTACGGGTGGAGCGACTGAAGCTTTCTTT.

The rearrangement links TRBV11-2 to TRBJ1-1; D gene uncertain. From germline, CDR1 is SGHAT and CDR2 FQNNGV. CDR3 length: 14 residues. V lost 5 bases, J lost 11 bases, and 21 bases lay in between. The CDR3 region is CASSPNSVVRVAFF. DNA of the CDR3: TGTGCCAGCAGCCCCAACTCCGTAGTAAGAGTGGCTTTCTTT.

The CDR3 DNA reads TGTGCCAGCAGCCAGAGACAGACCTGGGATGAAAAACTGTTTTTT. This encodes CASSQRQTWDEKLFF. The chain is built from TRBV7-6 and TRBJ1-4, with D possibly TRBD1 on 5 matching bases. Germline V gene data show CDR1 as SGHVS and CDR2 as FNYEAQ. Trimming shortened V by 5 bases and J by 6 bases, and 16 bases separated the two germline ends. The CDR3 consists of 15 residues.

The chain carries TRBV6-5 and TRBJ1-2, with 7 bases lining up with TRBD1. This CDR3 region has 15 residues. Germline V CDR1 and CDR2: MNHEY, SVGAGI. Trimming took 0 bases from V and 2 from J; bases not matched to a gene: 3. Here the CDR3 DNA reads TGTGCCAGCAGTTACTCGACAGGGCGGAACTATGGCTACACCTTC. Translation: CASSYSTGRNYGYTF.

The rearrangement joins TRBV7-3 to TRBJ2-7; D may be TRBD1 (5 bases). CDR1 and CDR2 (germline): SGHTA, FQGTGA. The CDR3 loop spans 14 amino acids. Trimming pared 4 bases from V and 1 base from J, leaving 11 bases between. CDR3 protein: CASSSSRESYEQYF. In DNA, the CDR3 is TGTGCCAGCAGCTCCTCCAGGGAATCCTACGAGCAGTACTTC.

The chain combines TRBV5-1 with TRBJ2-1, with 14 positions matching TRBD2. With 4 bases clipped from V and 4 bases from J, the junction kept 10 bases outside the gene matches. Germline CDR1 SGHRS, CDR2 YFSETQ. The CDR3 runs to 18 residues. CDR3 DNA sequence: TGCGCCAGCAGCGACGGACTAGCGGGGGGTGCGGCGTACAATGAGCAGTTCTTC. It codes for CASSDGLAGGAAYNEQFF.

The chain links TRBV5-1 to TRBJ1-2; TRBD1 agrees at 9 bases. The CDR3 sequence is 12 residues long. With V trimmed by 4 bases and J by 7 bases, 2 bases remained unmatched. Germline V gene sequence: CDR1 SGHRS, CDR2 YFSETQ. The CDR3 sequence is CASSGGQGGYTF. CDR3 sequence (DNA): TGCGCCAGCAGCGGGGGACAGGGTGGCTACACCTTC.

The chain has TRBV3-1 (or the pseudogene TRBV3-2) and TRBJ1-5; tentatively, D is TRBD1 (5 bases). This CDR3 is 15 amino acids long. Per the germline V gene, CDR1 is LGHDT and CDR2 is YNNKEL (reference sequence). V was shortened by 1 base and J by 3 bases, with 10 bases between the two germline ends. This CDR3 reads CASSQGSGSNQPQHF. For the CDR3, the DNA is TGTGCCAGCAGCCAAGGGTCAGGGTCCAATCAGCCCCAGCATTTT.

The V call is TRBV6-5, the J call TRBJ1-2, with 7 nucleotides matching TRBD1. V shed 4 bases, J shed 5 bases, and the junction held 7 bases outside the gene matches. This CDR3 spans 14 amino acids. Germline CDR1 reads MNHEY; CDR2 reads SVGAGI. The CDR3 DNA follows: TGTGCCAGCAGTTTACAGGGGAGTGGGTATGGCTACACCTTC. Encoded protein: CASSLQGSGYGYTF.

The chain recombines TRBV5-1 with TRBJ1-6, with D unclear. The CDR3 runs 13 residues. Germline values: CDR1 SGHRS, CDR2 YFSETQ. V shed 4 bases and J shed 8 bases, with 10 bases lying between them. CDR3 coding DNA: TGCGCCAGCAGCGTGGACCGGGATTCACCCCTCCACTTT. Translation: CASSVDRDSPLHF.

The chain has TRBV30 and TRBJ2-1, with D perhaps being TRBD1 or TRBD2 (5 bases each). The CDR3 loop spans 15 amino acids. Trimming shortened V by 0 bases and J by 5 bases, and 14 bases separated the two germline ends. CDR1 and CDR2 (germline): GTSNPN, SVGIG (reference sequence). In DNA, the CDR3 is TGTGCCTGGAGTGTCCTAGGGACCGTAAACAATGAGCAGTTCTTC. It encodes CAWSVLGTVNNEQFF.

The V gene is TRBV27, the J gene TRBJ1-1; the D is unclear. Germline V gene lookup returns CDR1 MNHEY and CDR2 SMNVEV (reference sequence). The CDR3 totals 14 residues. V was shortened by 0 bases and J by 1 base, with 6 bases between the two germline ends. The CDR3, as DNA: TGTGCCAGCAGTTTATCAGGGCGGAACACTGAAGCTTTCTTT. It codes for CASSLSGRNTEAFF.

The CDR3 nucleotides are TGTGCCAGCAAATTACCGGCAGGAGAGAATTCACCCCTCCACTTT. It encodes CASKLPAGENSPLHF. The chain carries TRBV7-2 and TRBJ1-6; D call uncertain. CDR3 size: 15 residues. The V end lost 7 bases, the J end lost 7 bases, and 17 bases lay between the germline ends. CDR1 and CDR2 (germline): SGHTA, FQGNSA. Full variable domain (remainder filled in from reference TRBV7-2 and TRBJ1-6): GAGVSQSPSNKVTEKGKDVELRCDPISGHTALYWYRQSLGQGLEFLIYFQGNSAPDKSGLPSDRFSAERTGGSVSTLTIQRTQQEDSAVYLCASKLPAGENSPLHFGNGTRLTVT.

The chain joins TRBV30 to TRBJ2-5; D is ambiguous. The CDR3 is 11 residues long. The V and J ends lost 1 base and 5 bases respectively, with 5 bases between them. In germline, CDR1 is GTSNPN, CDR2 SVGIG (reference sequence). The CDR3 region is CAWSEYETQYF. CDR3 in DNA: TGTGCCTGGAGTGAATATGAGACCCAGTACTTC.

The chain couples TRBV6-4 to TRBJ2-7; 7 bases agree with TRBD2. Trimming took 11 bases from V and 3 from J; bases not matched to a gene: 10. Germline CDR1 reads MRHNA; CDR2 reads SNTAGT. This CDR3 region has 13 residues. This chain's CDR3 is CAVPPPGGYEQYF. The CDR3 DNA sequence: TGTGCCGTGCCCCCTCCGGGAGGCTACGAGCAGTACTTC.

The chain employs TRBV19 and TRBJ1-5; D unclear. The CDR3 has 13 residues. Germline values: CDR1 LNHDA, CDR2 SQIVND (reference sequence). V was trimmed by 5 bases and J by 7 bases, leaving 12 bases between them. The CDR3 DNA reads TGTGCCAGTAGTGTGGGCAGGACGCAGCCCCAGCATTTT. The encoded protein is CASSVGRTQPQHF.